Reported below is one TCR beta chain. The antigen remains unidentified. The data originate from a study of cytomegalovirus exposure and HLA in healthy donors. Study-level points and caveats: According to the study, 160 or so TCR beta chains were cytomegalovirus-associated. Researchers reported that a few CMV-associated chains were confirmed in vitro as CMV antigen-specific.

Generated by immunoSEQ multiplex PCR, the TCRdb table keeps only in-frame clones and is missing some. This table holds about 220,000 clones, approximately 88% found once. The V gene's germline CDR1 is SNHLY and CDR2 FYNNEI. CDR3 length equals 12 residues. Between the trimmed V and J ends, which lost 7 bases and 0 bases, there was a span of 7 bases. Sequencing used PBMCs. This rearrangement joins TRBV2 to TRBJ2-7; D unclear. This TCR came from a woman in her 30s in good health and CMV-seropositive. This chain's CDR3 is CASIADSYEQYF. CDR3 sequence (DNA): TGTGCCAGCATAGCTGACTCCTACGAGCAGTACTTC.